The TCR beta chain under discussion was sequenced for a study of regulatory T cells in long-lasting Graves disease. Germline V gives CDR1 SGDLS, CDR2 YYNGEE. Losses at the gene ends were 3 bases for V and 10 bases for J; bases not matched to a gene: 5. This CDR3 is 15 amino acids long. Relying on iRepertoire HTBI primers and Arm-PCR of CDR3 regions, the team built TCR beta libraries. MiXCR, run by TCRdb on the multiplex PCR reads, gives a single entry per CDR3 protein. The sample holds over 350,000 distinct CDR3 sequences, 13% to 15% seen once. This clonotype turned up a few times. Specified time point: newly diagnosed GD, antithyroid drugs for less than 3 months. After RNA was extracted from PBMCs, the TCR library was made from it. The patient group derived from an endocrinology department in Xi'an, China. The same data also contributed to another study, on T cells in Graves' hyperthyroidism and ophthalmopathy. That publication notes: First-round RT-PCR of the TCR CDR3 relied on the HTBI primer set. Blood also showed most of the thyroid clonotypes that were expanded above 0.001.

The V and J genes are TRBV9 and TRBJ1-6, with TRBD1 matching 12 bases. The receptor comes from a woman aged 45 to 65 with Graves disease. The sample was peripheral blood mononuclear cells (PBMCs), taken at new diagnosis, from a patient treated with antithyroid drugs. This CDR3 reads CASSAPGTGGSPLHF. CDR3 coding DNA: TGTGCCAGCAGCGCTCCCGGGACAGGGGGCTCACCCCTCCACTTT.